The next 30 T cell receptor beta chains were all read from a single sample in a study of blood T cell repertoires in COVID-19. Some clones are missing from TCRdb's copy, which holds only in-frame ones; the method was immunoSEQ multiplex PCR. In the table there are under 75,000 clones, 75% to 85% of which are singletons. Sequenced sample: peripheral blood. The receptor set was obtained from a man between 65 and 80 years old who had recovered from COVID-19.

The chain links TRBV5-1 to TRBJ2-1; TRBD2 agrees at 14 bases. Trimming took 0 bases from V and 14 from J; bases not matched to a gene: 13. In germline, CDR1 is SGHRS, CDR2 YFSETQ. CDR3 length: 17 residues. DNA of the CDR3: TGCGCCAGCAGCTTGGGTACGGGACTAGCGGGGGTCAATGAAGAGTTCTTC. Protein product: CASSLGTGLAGVNEEFF.

The chain combines TRBV9 with TRBJ2-3; maybe TRBD2 (5 bases). The germline V gene has CDR1 SGDLS and CDR2 YYNGEE. The CDR3 is made up of 16 amino acids. Trimming pared 0 bases from V and 0 bases from J, leaving 11 bases between. The CDR3 sequence is CASSVDLAASTDTQYF. In DNA, the CDR3 is TGTGCCAGCAGCGTAGACCTAGCAGCTAGCACAGATACGCAGTATTTT.

This chain connects TRBV6-2 or TRBV6-3 to TRBJ1-6; 11 bases are a match to TRBD1. V lost 5 bases, J lost 9 bases, and 6 bases stayed unmatched. This CDR3 region has 15 residues. The germline gives CDR1 MNHEY, CDR2 SVGEGT. DNA of the CDR3: TGTGCCAGCAGTAGGAGGGACAGGGGGAGTTCACCCCTCCACTTT. Its protein is CASSRRDRGSSPLHF.

V usage is TRBV18 and J usage is TRBJ1-1; D perhaps matches TRBD1 (6 bases). Trimming removed 1 base at V and 0 bases at J, with 15 bases between. Germline lookup yields CDR1 KGHSH and CDR2 LQKENI. This CDR3 is 17 amino acids long. The CDR3 DNA is TGTGCCAGCTCACCACTGGGGGCGGAGGTTTTGAACACTGAAGCTTTCTTT. Its translation is CASSPLGAEVLNTEAFF.

This chain connects TRBV7-8 to TRBJ2-3; 7 bases are a match to TRBD2. CDR3 length: 15 amino acids. Trimming cost V 5 bases and J 4 bases; bases outside gene matches: 9. Germline CDR1 SGHVS, CDR2 FQNEAQ. The CDR3 loop is CASSPPLAASDTQYF. The DNA for the CDR3 is TGTGCCAGCAGCCCCCCCCTAGCGGCATCAGATACGCAGTATTTT.

Only one count was recorded for this clone. This chain connects TRBV5-4 to TRBJ1-2; 9 bases line up with TRBD1. In germline, CDR1 is SGHNT, CDR2 YYREEE (reference sequence). The length of the CDR3 is 14 residues. J gave up 3 bases and V 0 bases, and 0 bases lay outside the gene matches. CDR3 coding DNA: TGTGCCAGCAGCTTGGGGACAGGGGACTATGGCTACACCTTC. Translated, it gives CASSLGTGDYGYTF.

The V call is TRBV9, the J call TRBJ1-2; TRBD1 is a possible D gene (6 bases). CDR1 is SGDLS and CDR2 is YYNGEE in the germline V gene. The CDR3 totals 15 residues. Deletions cut 3 bases from V and 1 base from J, with 13 bases between. The CDR3: CASSDGQPYNYGYTF. CDR3 nucleotide sequence: TGTGCCAGCAGCGACGGACAGCCATATAACTATGGCTACACCTTC.

The chain has TRBV25-1 and TRBJ1-1; D not resolved. V was clipped by 9 bases and J by 0 bases, with 8 bases between them. Per the germline V gene, CDR1 is MGHDK and CDR2 is SYGVNS. The CDR3 sequence is 12 residues long. This chain's CDR3 is CASGGMNTEAFF. CDR3 nucleotide sequence: TGTGCCAGTGGAGGGATGAACACTGAAGCTTTCTTT.

This sequence joins TRBV6-5 and TRBJ2-2; 7 bases match TRBD2. The ends lost 6 bases at V and 5 bases at J; junction bases unmatched: 6. CDR1 is MNHEY, CDR2 SVGAGI, per germline. The CDR3 loop spans 14 amino acids. CDR3 region: CASRGLGRTGELFF. CDR3 DNA sequence: TGTGCCAGCAGGGGACTCGGGAGGACCGGGGAGCTGTTTTTT.

V usage is TRBV30 and J usage is TRBJ2-1; D remains ambiguous. CDR3 length equals 11 residues. The V and J ends lost 0 bases and 10 bases respectively, with 7 bases between them. Looked up from germline, CDR1 is GTSNPN and CDR2 is SVGIG (reference sequence). CDR3: CAWSVQMEQFF. CDR3 coding DNA: TGTGCCTGGAGTGTACAAATGGAGCAGTTCTTC.

This chain links TRBV11-3 with TRBJ2-7; 13 bases map to TRBD2. The J segment lost 4 bases and the V segment lost 1 base, leaving 4 bases of the junction unmatched. The CDR3 covers 16 residues. Germline assignment: CDR1 SGHNT and CDR2 YENEEA. CDR3 sequence: CASSLGAGLAGYEQYF. DNA of the CDR3: TGTGCCAGCAGCTTAGGTGCGGGACTAGCGGGGTACGAGCAGTACTTC. Looking up the rest from reference TRBV11-3 and TRBJ2-7 gives the full variable domain: EAGVVQSPRYKIIEKKQPVAFWCNPISGHNTLYWYLQNLGQGPELLIRYENEEAVDDSQLPKDRFSAERLKGVDSTLKIQPAELGDSAVYLCASSLGAGLAGYEQYFGPGTRLTVT.

The gene calls are TRBV7-8 and TRBJ2-6, with 8 nucleotides matching TRBD1. The ends lost 0 bases at V and 2 bases at J; junction bases unmatched: 9. The length of the CDR3 is 19 residues. Germline values: CDR1 SGHVS, CDR2 FQNEAQ. The chain's CDR3 is CASSLARQGLGTGANVLTF. The CDR3 DNA reads as TGTGCCAGCAGCTTAGCAAGACAGGGGCTTGGGACTGGGGCCAACGTCCTGACTTTC.

The rearrangement links TRBV6-6 to TRBJ2-7, with TRBD1 matching 8 bases. V trimming: 0 bases; J trimming: 9 bases; junction bases outside the gene matches: 13. Germline V gives CDR1 MNHNY, CDR2 SVGAGI (reference sequence). The CDR3 runs to 16 residues. The CDR3 nucleotides are TGTGCCAGCAGTTACTCGACGCAGGGGGCGGAACGATGGCAGTACTTC. Translation: CASSYSTQGAERWQYF.

Only a few counts were recorded for this clone. V is TRBV28 and J is TRBJ1-2; 10 bases are shared with TRBD1. Germline CDR1 is MDHEN and CDR2 is SYDVKM. The CDR3 has 15 amino acids. J gave up 6 bases and V 6 bases, and 10 bases lay outside the gene matches. CDR3 in amino acids: CASRLTRTGGDGYTF. The CDR3 DNA reads TGTGCCAGCAGGCTGACCCGGACAGGGGGGGATGGCTACACCTTC.

This chain uses TRBV4-1 with TRBJ1-6; possibly TRBD1 for D (6 bases). V lost 0 bases and J lost 7, with 10 bases in between. This CDR3 contains 15 residues. From germline, CDR1 is MGHRA and CDR2 YSYEKL. CDR3 bases: TGCGCCAGCAGCCAAGATCGCGGGGGCAATTCACCCCTCCACTTT. The encoded protein is CASSQDRGGNSPLHF.

V and J are TRBV7-3 and TRBJ1-1; the D is unclear. CDR1 and CDR2 (germline): SGHTA, FQGTGA. V was shortened by 0 bases and J by 10 bases, with 12 bases between the two germline ends. CDR3 size: 13 residues. The CDR3 here is CASSLTVEGVAFF. CDR3 DNA: TGTGCCAGCAGCTTAACGGTAGAGGGCGTAGCTTTCTTT.

This clone turned up a few times. The chain employs TRBV3-1 (or the pseudogene TRBV3-2) and TRBJ1-2; D gene unclear. CDR1 LGHDT and CDR2 YNNKEL come from the germline V gene (reference sequence). The CDR3 loop spans 14 amino acids. V was trimmed by 1 base and J by 3 bases, leaving 9 bases between them. The CDR3 loop is CASSQASGDYGYTF. CDR3 in DNA: TGTGCCAGCAGCCAAGCGTCAGGCGACTATGGCTACACCTTC.

The chain employs TRBV6-5 and TRBJ1-6; D gene uncertain. This CDR3 contains 13 residues. Trimming left V 8 bases short and J 14 bases short, with 19 bases between. CDR1 is MNHEY, CDR2 SVGAGI, per germline. CDR3 in DNA: TGTGCCAGCCAGACGCGGACTAATGGGGCCCTCCACTTT. It translates to CASQTRTNGALHF.

The chain joins TRBV7-9 to TRBJ1-3; D ambiguous. The germline CDR1 and CDR2 sequences are SEHNR and FQNEAQ (reference sequence). The CDR3 contains 15 residues. V dropped 5 bases and J dropped 4 bases, with 15 bases sitting between them. In DNA, the CDR3 is TGTGCCAGCAGCCCCTTTGCGGCATCCGGAAACACCATATATTTT. Its protein is CASSPFAASGNTIYF.

The chain links TRBV5-1 to TRBJ2-3; 7 nucleotides match TRBD1. The V segment lost 4 bases and the J segment 0 bases; nucleotides outside the gene matches: 8. The CDR3 loop spans 16 amino acids. Germline V lookup: CDR1 SGHRS, CDR2 YFSETQ. The CDR3 DNA is TGCGCCAGCAGCGCTGGGACAGAGACTAGCACAGATACGCAGTATTTT. This encodes CASSAGTETSTDTQYF.

The chain has TRBV11-2 and TRBJ1-5, with D possibly being TRBD1 (6 bases). V lost 1 base and J lost 5, with 9 bases in between. Germline loops: CDR1 SGHAT, CDR2 FQNNGV. The CDR3 spans 14 residues. The CDR3 nucleotides are TGTGCCAGCAGCTTAGGTCAGGGGCATCAGCCCCAGCATTTT. Its protein product is CASSLGQGHQPQHF.

The genes are TRBV5-5 and TRBJ1-5; 7 bases align to TRBD1. The V segment lost 4 bases and the J segment 0 bases; nucleotides outside the gene matches: 10. Germline loops: CDR1 SGHKS, CDR2 YYEKEE (reference sequence). This CDR3 region has 17 residues. CDR3 in amino acids: CASSPGDRTYSNQPQHF. The CDR3, as DNA: TGTGCCAGCAGCCCCGGGGACAGAACTTATAGCAATCAGCCCCAGCATTTT.

The chain couples TRBV3-1 (or the pseudogene TRBV3-2) to TRBJ2-7, with unresolved D. V gave up 1 base and J gave up 2 bases, with 12 bases separating them. Germline CDR1 and CDR2: LGHDT and YNNKEL (reference sequence). This CDR3 has 15 amino acids. The CDR3 spells CASSQVSRPAYEQYF. The CDR3 region has the DNA TGTGCCAGCAGCCAAGTATCGAGGCCCGCCTACGAGCAGTACTTC.

This sequence joins TRBV13 and TRBJ1-1, with TRBD1 identical over 7 bases. This CDR3 contains 14 residues. With V trimmed by 2 bases and J by 4 bases, 4 bases remained unmatched. The V gene's germline CDR1 is PRHDT and CDR2 FYEKMQ (reference sequence). The CDR3 loop reads CASSLTGASTEAFF. Written as DNA, the CDR3 is TGTGCCAGCAGCTTAACAGGGGCGAGCACTGAAGCTTTCTTT.

This clone turned up a few times. The chain joins TRBV10-2 to TRBJ1-2; D possibly corresponds to TRBD1 (5 bases). Trimming stripped 8 bases from V and 4 bases from J, with 14 bases between. CDR3 length: 13 residues. Germline CDR1 and CDR2: WSHSY and SAAADI. The CDR3: CASVAGGGYGYTF. In DNA form, the CDR3 reads TGCGCCAGCGTAGCGGGGGGAGGCTATGGCTACACCTTC.

This clone was counted a few times. The rearrangement joins TRBV19 to TRBJ2-3; 11 bases map to TRBD2. Germline CDR1 LNHDA, CDR2 SQIVND (reference sequence). With 5 bases clipped from V and 6 bases from J, the junction kept 10 bases outside the gene matches. This CDR3 region has 16 residues. The DNA for the CDR3 is TGTGCCAGTAGTCTATCTCCTAGCGGGAGGCCGGATACGCAGTATTTT. As protein: CASSLSPSGRPDTQYF.

The V call is TRBV19, the J call TRBJ1-1, with a weak D call TRBD1 (5 bases). V gave up 4 bases and J gave up 6 bases, with 15 bases separating them. Germline CDR1 LNHDA, CDR2 SQIVND (reference sequence). The CDR3 covers 14 residues. CDR3 bases: TGTGCCAGTAGTAGCAATCCAGGGTTGGCTGAAGCTTTCTTT. Translation gives CASSSNPGLAEAFF.

CDR3 region: CASSLGTSGRADTQYF. The CDR3 coding sequence is TGTGCCAGCAGCTTGGGGACTAGCGGGAGGGCAGATACGCAGTATTTT. The genes are TRBV11-3 and TRBJ2-3; 16 nucleotides agree with TRBD2. This CDR3 is built from 16 residues. V lost 3 bases and J lost 4; bases outside the gene matches: 1. The germline gives CDR1 SGHNT, CDR2 YENEEA.

V gene TRBV5-5 combines with J gene TRBJ2-7; the match to TRBD1 covers 9 bases. V was pared by 2 bases and J by 2 bases, with 2 bases of the junction left unmatched. The CDR3 contains 14 residues. Germline CDR1 SGHKS, CDR2 YYEKEE (reference sequence). The chain's CDR3 is CASSFTGGAYEQYF. CDR3 in DNA: TGTGCCAGCAGCTTTACAGGGGGCGCCTACGAGCAGTACTTC.

The chain has TRBV7-8 and TRBJ2-5; TRBD1 matches 9 bases. CDR3 length: 14 amino acids. With V trimmed by 5 bases and J by 4 bases, 5 bases remained unmatched. CDR1 SGHVS and CDR2 FQNEAQ come from the germline V gene. CDR3 DNA: TGTGCCAGCAGCCCGGGACAGGGCGGAGAGACCCAGTACTTC. Translation gives CASSPGQGGETQYF.